The 9 T cell receptor beta chains given below trace back to one sample, sequenced in a study of blood T cell repertoires in COVID-19. The method was immunoSEQ multiplex PCR; TCRdb's version includes in-frame clones alone and lacks a portion of them. The sample has roughly 150,000 clones, around 89% seen once. Sequences were obtained from peripheral blood. These receptors came from a man aged 55 to 69 with acute or convalescent COVID-19.

The rearrangement links TRBV14 to TRBJ1-5; 7 nucleotides match TRBD1. The CDR3 is 17 residues long. The germline V gene has CDR1 SGHDN and CDR2 FVKESK. The V segment lost 0 bases and the J segment 3 bases; nucleotides outside the gene matches: 8. The CDR3 DNA reads as TGTGCCAGCAGCCAAGATTGGGGACAGTTATTCAATCAGCCCCAGCATTTT. Residues: CASSQDWGQLFNQPQHF.

This sequence joins TRBV5-1 and TRBJ2-3; the D gene is possibly TRBD1 (6 bases). This CDR3 is built from 14 residues. Germline values: CDR1 SGHRS, CDR2 YFSETQ. Trimming stripped 4 bases from V and 3 bases from J, with 12 bases between. The CDR3: CASSPQGSTDTQYF. CDR3 coding DNA: TGCGCCAGCAGCCCTCAGGGGTCAACAGATACGCAGTATTTT.

This rearrangement joins TRBV6-1 to TRBJ2-1, with 8 bases that match TRBD1. CDR3 length: 19 residues. V shed 4 bases and J 1 base; nucleotides not matched to a gene: 15. Germline loops: CDR1 MNHNS, CDR2 SASEGT. In nucleotides, the CDR3 is TGTGCCAGCAGTGGACGAGGACAGGGTTCGACTCGGTCCTACAATGAGCAGTTCTTC. Translation: CASSGRGQGSTRSYNEQFF.

This chain joins TRBV18 and TRBJ1-1; the match to TRBD1 covers 7 bases. Trimming cost V 4 bases and J 4 bases; bases outside gene matches: 6. Per the germline V gene, CDR1 is KGHSH and CDR2 is LQKENI. This CDR3 contains 14 residues. The CDR3 sequence is CASSQNRGVTEAFF. The CDR3 DNA reads TGTGCCAGCTCACAAAACAGGGGCGTCACTGAAGCTTTCTTT.

This clone was observed a single time. The chain links TRBV5-6 to TRBJ2-3; D is ambiguous. The V end lost 1 base, the J end lost 2 bases, and 8 bases lay between the germline ends. CDR1 SGHDT and CDR2 YYEEEE come from the germline V gene. The CDR3 is 14 amino acids. This CDR3 is CASSLTIPTDTQYF. Here the CDR3 DNA reads TGTGCCAGCAGCTTGACTATCCCCACAGATACGCAGTATTTT.

This chain's CDR3 is CASSSDRGTASPLHF. Here the CDR3 DNA reads TGCGCCAGCAGTAGCGACAGGGGAACGGCTTCACCCCTCCACTTT. The V gene is TRBV10-2, the J gene TRBJ1-6; TRBD1 aligns across 8 bases. The V and J ends lost 5 bases and 9 bases, in that order; junction bases with no gene match: 9. This CDR3 contains 15 residues. Germline lookup yields CDR1 WSHSY and CDR2 SAAADI.

The chain couples TRBV5-4 to TRBJ1-2; 10 bases agree with TRBD1. The germline CDR1 and CDR2 sequences are SGHNT and YYREEE (reference sequence). The V and J ends lost 1 base and 7 bases, in that order; junction bases with no gene match: 7. This CDR3 contains 15 residues. CDR3 bases: TGTGCCAGCAGCTTGTTGGGACAGGGGAAAGGTGGCTACACCTTC. This sequence encodes CASSLLGQGKGGYTF.

The V and J genes are TRBV5-6 and TRBJ2-3; 8 bases agree with TRBD1. The CDR3 consists of 15 residues. The V gene's germline CDR1 is SGHDT and CDR2 YYEEEE. V shed 2 bases and J 5 bases; nucleotides not matched to a gene: 7. The chain's CDR3 is CASSFSGQGGDTQYF. For the CDR3, the DNA is TGTGCCAGCAGCTTCTCAGGACAGGGAGGAGATACGCAGTATTTT. Drawing the rest from reference TRBV5-6 and TRBJ2-3, the complete variable domain is DAGVTQSPTHLIKTRGQQVTLRCSPKSGHDTVSWYQQALGQGPQFIFQYYEEEERQRGNFPDRFSGHQFPNYSSELNVNALLLGDSALYLCASSFSGQGGDTQYFGPGTRLTVL.

The chain is built from TRBV24-1 and TRBJ2-3, with 9 bases that match TRBD1. With 3 bases clipped from V and 4 bases from J, the junction kept 4 bases outside the gene matches. The CDR3 sequence is 15 residues long. Germline CDR1 and CDR2: KGHDR and SFDVKD. The CDR3 DNA reads as TGTGCCACCAGTGATCCCAGACAGGGGGCAGATACGCAGTATTTT. It yields the protein CATSDPRQGADTQYF.